These T cell receptor beta chains were read from a single sample in a study of CD4 T cells in relation to SARS-CoV-2 and coronaviruses. These receptors have no known antigen. TCRdb's copy holds only in-frame clones and misses some; the assay was immunoSEQ multiplex PCR. Found here are about 35,000 clones, approximately 83% of them singletons; the top ten hold 6% to 8%. The sequencing input was naive CD4+ T cells from PBMCs, cultured in vitro. The receptors shown here come from an adult with COVID-19. Each CDR3 is given with its conserved first and last residue. A D gene is named only where the DNA matches it firmly. Clone size is not always given. Where it is, it says once, few, many or a class for expanded clones.

j_gene: TRBJ2-1; abundance: NA; d_gene: NA; v_gene: TRBV7-8; CDR3nt: TGTGCCAGCAGCCCCCGGGACAGGGCCTTCTTGCGGGAGGTGGGGCAGTTCTTC; CDR3aa: CASSPRDRAFLREVGQFF
j_gene: TRBJ2-5; abundance: NA; d_gene: NA; v_gene: TRBV30; CDR3nt: TGTGCCTGGAGTGTAGACAACGAAGAGACCCAGTACTTC; CDR3aa: CAWSVDNEETQYF
j_gene: TRBJ2-2; abundance: NA; d_gene: NA; v_gene: TRBV18; CDR3nt: TGTGCCAGCTCACTAGGGGCCGGGAACACCGGGGAGCTGTTTTTT; CDR3aa: CASSLGAGNTGELFF
j_gene: TRBJ1-5; abundance: NA; d_gene: NA; v_gene: TRBV28; CDR3nt: TGTGCCAGCACGCTAAATAAAAGTCTTCCCCAGCATTTT; CDR3aa: CASTLNKSLPQHF
j_gene: TRBJ2-5; abundance: NA; d_gene: NA; v_gene: TRBV10-1; CDR3nt: TGCGCCAGCAGTGAGGGACACCAAGAGACCCAGTACTTC; CDR3aa: CASSEGHQETQYF
j_gene: TRBJ2-7; abundance: once; d_gene: NA; v_gene: TRBV6-5; CDR3nt: TGTGCCAGCAGGCGGTCCTACGAGCAGTACTTC; CDR3aa: CASRRSYEQYF
j_gene: TRBJ2-7; abundance: NA; d_gene: NA; v_gene: TRBV28; CDR3nt: TGTGCCAGCAGTTTAAGGCAGGGCCACACAGTACTCTCCTACGAGCAGTACTTC; CDR3aa: CASSLRQGHTVLSYEQYF
j_gene: TRBJ2-7; abundance: once; d_gene: TRBD2; v_gene: TRBV5-5; CDR3nt: TGTGCCAGCAGCTTTAGTAGCGGGAGGGCCAGTCTCGAGCAGTACTTC; CDR3aa: CASSFSSGRASLEQYF
j_gene: TRBJ1-3; abundance: NA; d_gene: NA; v_gene: TRBV28; CDR3nt: TGTGCCAGCAGTTTAAGTGGCGGCGGAAACACCATATATTTT; CDR3aa: CASSLSGGGNTIYF
j_gene: TRBJ2-2; abundance: NA; d_gene: NA; v_gene: TRBV5-1; CDR3nt: TGCGCCAGCAGCTTGGATGTCAGGGACACCGGGGAGCTGTTTTTT; CDR3aa: CASSLDVRDTGELFF
j_gene: TRBJ2-7; abundance: NA; d_gene: TRBD2; v_gene: TRBV18; CDR3nt: TGTGCCAGCTCACCAAGCCTAGCGGGGTTGAACGAGCAGTACTTC; CDR3aa: CASSPSLAGLNEQYF
j_gene: TRBJ1-1; abundance: NA; d_gene: NA; v_gene: TRBV19; CDR3nt: TGTGCCAGTAGTATTCCCAACATGAACACTGAAGCTTTCTTT; CDR3aa: CASSIPNMNTEAFF
j_gene: TRBJ2-3; abundance: once; d_gene: TRBD1; v_gene: TRBV7-6; CDR3nt: TGTGCCAGCAGCCCCGGGACAGGGGGCACAGATACGCAGTATTTT; CDR3aa: CASSPGTGGTDTQYF
j_gene: TRBJ2-5; abundance: NA; d_gene: NA; v_gene: TRBV24-1; CDR3nt: TGTGCCACCAGTCATCCGGGACAAGAGACCCAGTACTTC; CDR3aa: CATSHPGQETQYF
j_gene: TRBJ2-1; abundance: NA; d_gene: TRBD2; v_gene: TRBV2; CDR3nt: TGTGCCAGCAAGTCGCCCGGGAGGAGCTCCTACAATGAGCAGTTCTTC; CDR3aa: CASKSPGRSSYNEQFF
j_gene: TRBJ2-3; abundance: NA; d_gene: NA; v_gene: TRBV28; CDR3nt: TGTGCCAGCAGTGAGGGGCAAGCGGACACAGATACGCAGTATTTT; CDR3aa: CASSEGQADTDTQYF
j_gene: TRBJ2-2; abundance: few; d_gene: NA; v_gene: TRBV9; CDR3nt: TGTGCCAGCAGCGTAGCGGTGCAGACTAGTCCCGGGGAGCTGTTTTTT; CDR3aa: CASSVAVQTSPGELFF
j_gene: TRBJ1-5; abundance: few; d_gene: NA; v_gene: TRBV28; CDR3nt: TGTGCCAGCAGTTTAAGGCAGTTCGGGCCCCAGCATTTT; CDR3aa: CASSLRQFGPQHF
j_gene: TRBJ1-2; abundance: few; d_gene: NA; v_gene: TRBV7-9; CDR3nt: TGTGCCAGCAGCTTAGGGCGGATCTATGGCTACACCTTC; CDR3aa: CASSLGRIYGYTF
j_gene: TRBJ2-1; abundance: once; d_gene: TRBD1; v_gene: TRBV6-5; CDR3nt: TGTGCCAGCACCAGGGGGCGAGAGCAGTTCTTC; CDR3aa: CASTRGREQFF
j_gene: TRBJ1-1; abundance: NA; d_gene: NA; v_gene: TRBV7-9; CDR3nt: TGTGCCAGCAGCCCGGGGGGAGGTGCGGGGGCGACTGAAGCTTTCTTT; CDR3aa: CASSPGGGAGATEAFF
j_gene: TRBJ2-6; abundance: NA; d_gene: NA; v_gene: TRBV11-3; CDR3nt: TGTGCCAGCAGCTTAGGGGGCTCTGGGGCCAACGTCCTGACTTTC; CDR3aa: CASSLGGSGANVLTF
j_gene: TRBJ2-7; abundance: NA; d_gene: TRBD2; v_gene: TRBV7-2; CDR3nt: TGTGCCAGCAGCACAACTAGCGGAGGCTACGAGCAGTACTTC; CDR3aa: CASSTTSGGYEQYF
j_gene: TRBJ1-1; abundance: NA; d_gene: TRBD1; v_gene: TRBV5-4; CDR3nt: TGTGCCAGCAGCAGAGGGGGGACAGGGGGCACTGAAGCTTTCTTT; CDR3aa: CASSRGGTGGTEAFF
j_gene: TRBJ2-1; abundance: NA; d_gene: TRBD2; v_gene: TRBV6-2/TRBV6-3; CDR3nt: TGTGCCAGCAGTTATGCGGGAGAGTACAATGAGCAGTTCTTC; CDR3aa: CASSYAGEYNEQFF
j_gene: TRBJ2-1; abundance: NA; d_gene: NA; v_gene: TRBV5-1; CDR3nt: TGCGCCAGCAGATCTCTCGCGGGCTCCTACAATGAGCAGTTCTTC; CDR3aa: CASRSLAGSYNEQFF
j_gene: TRBJ2-1; abundance: NA; d_gene: NA; v_gene: TRBV5-4; CDR3nt: TGTGCCAGCAGTTTGTCACAGGGGGGGAGCTCCTACAATGAGCAGTTCTTC; CDR3aa: CASSLSQGGSSYNEQFF
j_gene: TRBJ1-5; abundance: NA; d_gene: TRBD1; v_gene: TRBV6-1; CDR3nt: TGTGCCAGCAGTGAAATAAGGGACAGAAGGTTTAATCAGCCCCAGCATTTT; CDR3aa: CASSEIRDRRFNQPQHF
j_gene: TRBJ2-7; abundance: NA; d_gene: TRBD1; v_gene: TRBV4-1; CDR3nt: TGCGCCAGCAGCCACCCGGGACAGGGTAACGAGCAGTACTTC; CDR3aa: CASSHPGQGNEQYF
j_gene: TRBJ2-1; abundance: NA; d_gene: TRBD2; v_gene: TRBV10-3; CDR3nt: TGTGCCATCAGGGCTAGCGGTTACAATGAGCAGTTCTTC; CDR3aa: CAIRASGYNEQFF
j_gene: TRBJ1-5; abundance: NA; d_gene: TRBD1; v_gene: TRBV27; CDR3nt: TGTGCCAGCAGTTCGGGACAGGGGGCCTACAATCAGCCCCAGCATTTT; CDR3aa: CASSSGQGAYNQPQHF
j_gene: TRBJ2-1; abundance: NA; d_gene: NA; v_gene: TRBV7-2; CDR3nt: TGTGCCAGCAGAGACTCGCGGGCATACAATGAGCAGTTCTTC; CDR3aa: CASRDSRAYNEQFF
j_gene: TRBJ1-2; abundance: once; d_gene: NA; v_gene: TRBV19; CDR3nt: TGTGCCAGTAGTATAGGAAGCGGTCTGATCGCTAACTATGGCTACACCTTC; CDR3aa: CASSIGSGLIANYGYTF
j_gene: TRBJ2-1; abundance: NA; d_gene: TRBD2; v_gene: TRBV15; CDR3nt: TGTGCCACCAACACACTAGCGGGGTACAATGAGCAGTTCTTC; CDR3aa: CATNTLAGYNEQFF
j_gene: TRBJ2-2; abundance: NA; d_gene: TRBD1; v_gene: TRBV5-4; CDR3nt: TGTGCCAGCAGCTTGAGTTGGGACAGGGCTTCGAACACCGGGGAGCTGTTTTTT; CDR3aa: CASSLSWDRASNTGELFF
j_gene: TRBJ2-3; abundance: NA; d_gene: TRBD1; v_gene: TRBV24-1; CDR3nt: TGTGCCACCAGTGACCCGATCCCAGGGGGCGCAGATACGCAGTATTTT; CDR3aa: CATSDPIPGGADTQYF
j_gene: TRBJ1-5; abundance: NA; d_gene: TRBD1; v_gene: TRBV18; CDR3nt: TGTGCCAGCTCACCAAGTACAGGGGTGGCACAGCCCCAGCATTTT; CDR3aa: CASSPSTGVAQPQHF
j_gene: TRBJ2-4; abundance: NA; d_gene: NA; v_gene: TRBV9; CDR3nt: TGTGCCAGCAGCGTAGCAACCCGGGTTTCCAACAAAAACATTCAGTACTTC; CDR3aa: CASSVATRVSNKNIQYF
j_gene: TRBJ1-5; abundance: NA; d_gene: TRBD1; v_gene: TRBV4-1; CDR3nt: TGCGCCAGCAGCCAAGTGACAGGGTATAATAGCAATCAGCCCCAGCATTTT; CDR3aa: CASSQVTGYNSNQPQHF
j_gene: TRBJ2-1; abundance: NA; d_gene: TRBD2; v_gene: TRBV7-9; CDR3nt: TGTGCCAGCAGCTCGACTAGCGGGAGGGTCAATGAGCAGTTCTTC; CDR3aa: CASSSTSGRVNEQFF
j_gene: TRBJ1-4; abundance: NA; d_gene: TRBD1; v_gene: TRBV5-1; CDR3nt: TGCGCCAGCAGCCCCCCTCTGACAGGGCCTAATGAAAAACTGTTTTTT; CDR3aa: CASSPPLTGPNEKLFF
j_gene: TRBJ2-3; abundance: once; d_gene: TRBD2; v_gene: TRBV28; CDR3nt: TGTGCCAGCAATAGCGGGCCGAGCACAGATACGCAGTATTTT; CDR3aa: CASNSGPSTDTQYF
j_gene: TRBJ2-1; abundance: NA; d_gene: NA; v_gene: TRBV7-3; CDR3nt: TGTGCCAGCAGCTTAAGGCCAGCCAATGAGCAGTTCTTC; CDR3aa: CASSLRPANEQFF
j_gene: TRBJ1-2; abundance: NA; d_gene: NA; v_gene: TRBV2; CDR3nt: TGTGCCAGCAGTGAGGGCGGCTCCTTATACTATGGCTACACCTTC; CDR3aa: CASSEGGSLYYGYTF
j_gene: TRBJ2-1; abundance: NA; d_gene: NA; v_gene: TRBV5-1; CDR3nt: TGCGCCAGCAGCCCCCTCGGGGGAGGCGGCAATGAGCAGTTCTTC; CDR3aa: CASSPLGGGGNEQFF
j_gene: TRBJ2-3; abundance: NA; d_gene: TRBD2; v_gene: TRBV7-9; CDR3nt: TGTGCCAGCAGCTTAGGGCGGGAGGGCCCCCCAGATACGCAGTATTTT; CDR3aa: CASSLGREGPPDTQYF
j_gene: TRBJ2-7; abundance: NA; d_gene: NA; v_gene: TRBV3-1/TRBV3-2; CDR3nt: TGTGCCAGCAGCCATCCGACCGGAGAGCAGTACTTC; CDR3aa: CASSHPTGEQYF
j_gene: TRBJ2-5; abundance: NA; d_gene: NA; v_gene: TRBV7-2; CDR3nt: TGTGCCAGCAGCTTAGTCACAGATCAAGAGACCCAGTACTTC; CDR3aa: CASSLVTDQETQYF
j_gene: TRBJ1-5; abundance: NA; d_gene: NA; v_gene: TRBV7-3; CDR3nt: TGTGCCAGCAGCCGCGGGAGGGGTGGTCGCAATCAGCCCCAGCATTTT; CDR3aa: CASSRGRGGRNQPQHF
j_gene: TRBJ2-7; abundance: NA; d_gene: TRBD2; v_gene: TRBV9; CDR3nt: TGTGCCAGCAGCGTAGGGACTAGATCTGAGCAGTACTTC; CDR3aa: CASSVGTRSEQYF